The clone carrying this T cell receptor (beta chain) was seen ten or more times. Its target is unknown. Germline CDR1 SGHRS, CDR2 YFSETQ. CDR3 length: 15 amino acids. Trimming cost V 4 bases and J 5 bases, with 15 bases left between them. These data belong to a study of T cells in Graves' hyperthyroidism and ophthalmopathy. Study as a whole: At initial diagnosis, before any treatment had begun, peripheral blood was obtained. Study-wide points: Appearing also in blood were most of the thyroid clonotypes expanded above 0.001.

Using RNA transcripts as the source, TCR beta CDR3 regions were amplified. Initially, a first-round RT-PCR of the TCR CDR3 employed the HTBI primer set. MiXCR, applied by TCRdb to the multiplex PCR reads, yields one record per CDR3 protein. This sample has almost 600,000 distinct CDR3 sequences, with 11% to 15% found just once. Blood was drawn at first hyperthyroidism diagnosis, before any ophthalmopathy symptoms. Fresh peripheral blood, about 9.6 ml, yielded the PBMCs. The clonotype was recovered from a woman aged 25-40 years with Graves' hyperthyroidism that later progressed to Graves' ophthalmopathy. This rearrangement joins TRBV5-1 to TRBJ2-2; D is possibly TRBD1 (6 bases). Sequencing was done on a sample of blood. The CDR3 spells CASSPSQTGTGELFF. In nucleotides, the CDR3 is TGCGCCAGCAGCCCGAGCCAAACAGGGACCGGGGAGCTGTTTTTT.